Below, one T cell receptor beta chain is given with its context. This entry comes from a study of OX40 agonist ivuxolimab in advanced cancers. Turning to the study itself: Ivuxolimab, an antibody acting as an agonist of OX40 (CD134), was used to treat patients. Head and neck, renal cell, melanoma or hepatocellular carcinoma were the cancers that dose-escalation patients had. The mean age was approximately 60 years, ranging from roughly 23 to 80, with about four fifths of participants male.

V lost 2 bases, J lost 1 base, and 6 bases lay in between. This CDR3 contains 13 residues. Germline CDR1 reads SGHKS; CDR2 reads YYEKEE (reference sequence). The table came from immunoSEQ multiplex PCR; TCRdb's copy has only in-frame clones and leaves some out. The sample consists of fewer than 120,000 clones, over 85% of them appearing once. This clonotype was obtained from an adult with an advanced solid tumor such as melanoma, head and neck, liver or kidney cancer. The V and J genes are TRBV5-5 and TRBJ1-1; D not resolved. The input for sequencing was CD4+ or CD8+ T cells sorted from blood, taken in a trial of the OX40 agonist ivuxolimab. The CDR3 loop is CASSFGTNTEAFF. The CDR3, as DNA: TGTGCCAGCAGCTTTGGTACGAACACTGAAGCTTTCTTT.